This TCR beta chain was sequenced for a study of cytomegalovirus exposure and HLA in healthy donors. Study conclusions and caveats: In a later analysis, several top co-occurrence clusters appeared linked to parvovirus B19, influenza, CMV and Epstein-Barr virus.

A note on this clone: The target antigen is unknown.

V gave up 5 bases and J gave up 0 bases; unmatched junction bases: 4. Germline lookup yields CDR1 SGHAT and CDR2 FQNNGV. There are 16 residues in the CDR3. PCR involved 60 Vbeta and 13 Jbeta primers. Measured with immunoSEQ multiplex PCR; TCRdb has only the in-frame clones, and not every one. In the table there are roughly 150,000 clones, roughly 80% of which are singletons. The genes are TRBV11-2 and TRBJ1-6; TRBD1 matches at 7 bases. Sequenced sample: PBMCs. The origin of this receptor is a man aged 25-45 years in good health and CMV-seropositive. Here the CDR3 reads CASSRQGSSYNSPLHF. The CDR3 DNA is TGTGCCAGCAGCCGACAGGGAAGCTCCTATAATTCACCCCTCCACTTT.